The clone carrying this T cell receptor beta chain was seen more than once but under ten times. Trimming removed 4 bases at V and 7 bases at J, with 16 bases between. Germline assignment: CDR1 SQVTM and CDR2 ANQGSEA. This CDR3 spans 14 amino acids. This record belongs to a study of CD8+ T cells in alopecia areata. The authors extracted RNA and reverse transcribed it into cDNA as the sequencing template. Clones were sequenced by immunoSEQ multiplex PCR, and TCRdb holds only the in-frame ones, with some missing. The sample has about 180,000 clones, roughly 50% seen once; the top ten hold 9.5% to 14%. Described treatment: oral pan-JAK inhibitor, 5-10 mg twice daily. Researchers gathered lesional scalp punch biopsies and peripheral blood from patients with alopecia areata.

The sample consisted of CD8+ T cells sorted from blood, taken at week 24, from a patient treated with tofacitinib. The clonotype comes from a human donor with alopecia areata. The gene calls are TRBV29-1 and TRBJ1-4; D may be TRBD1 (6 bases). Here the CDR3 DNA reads TGCAGCGTTGGAGGGCAGGGGAATGCTGAAAAACTGTTTTTT. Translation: CSVGGQGNAEKLFF.